The TCR delta chain described here comes from a study of gamma-delta T cells after stem cell transplantation. V dropped 0 bases and J dropped 3 bases, with 17 bases sitting between them. Germline CDR1 is TSWWSYY and CDR2 is QGS. The CDR3 runs 17 residues. TCRdb reanalysed the RT-PCR reads with CATT. Of approximately 1,400 delta-chain clones detected, 5.5% to 7% appear once; the ten largest clones hold about half. This clone is termed hyperexpanded. This CDR3 is also generated by other DNA sequences in the sample. This TCR derives from a human donor. It is not recorded whose cells these are; they may come from a transplant donor. Input material: gamma-delta T cells. The chain joins TRDV1 to TRDJ1; D is perhaps TRDD2 or TRDD3 (5 bases each). CDR3: CALGELASRLLADKLIF. In DNA, the CDR3 is TGTGCTCTTGGGGAACTCGCTTCCCGTTTACTGGCCGATAAACTCATCTTT.